This TCR beta chain comes out of a study of blood T cell repertoires in COVID-19 (dated by TCRdb to 2019 to 2021). Regarding the complete study: Samples from collaborators originated in the United States, Italy and Spain and spanned both the acute and convalescent phases of COVID-19. Where available, HLA class I and class II types were taken from metadata supplied by the sample provider and were not determined by assay-based typing. The prospective study material was composed of cDNA or gDNA derived from T cells, B-cell-depleted T cells, or PBMCs. Subjects who had been exposed to COVID-19, were actively infected with it, or had recovered from it provided the deeply sampled blood TCRbeta repertoires that made up the dataset. The repertoires were released in a freely available public database meant as a resource for research on the immune response to SARS-CoV-2. The samples were drawn from the first 160 participants of the ongoing ImmuneRACE study and from some 1,300 subjects provided by 6 global collaborators. A de-identified subject ID, COVID-19 status, age in years and sex were almost always included in the sample metadata. General conclusions and limits of the study: The amount of clinical and demographic metadata varied by source and participant and was provided uncurated.

Collaborating institutions collected whole blood in K2EDTA tubes following their own protocols. For TCRbeta analysis, collaborator samples were shipped as frozen whole blood, as isolated PBMCs, or as DNA extracted from either sample type. The CDR3 contains 17 residues, cysteine and phenylalanine counted. Of all the DNA, just the CDR3 is kept, 51 bases in frame from base 1. Trimming leaves V shorter by 0 bases and J shorter by 4 bases, with the junction holding 13 bases beyond the gene matches. The germline V gene (reference sequence) sets CDR1 to GTSNPN and CDR2 to SVGIG. This clone was found a few times. The antigen this receptor binds is unknown. There are no base qualities to consult, and no much larger clone falls within one base. The immunoSEQ Assay, a bias-controlled multiplex PCR, was used to amplify TCRbeta CDR3 regions from genomic DNA. As for how the authors treated the data: The number of nucleated cells in each sample was estimated by amplification of reference gene primers within the assay. Sequence reads were collapsed and filtered to measure the absolute abundance of every unique TCRbeta CDR3 rearrangement. For each sample, productive Simpson clonality was calculated as the square root of Simpson's diversity index over productive rearrangements. The clones in this table, taken by TCRdb from immuneACCESS, are in-frame only. Not every clone is retained; where verified, under half of the shortfall comes from an unresolved V gene, and the cause of the rest is unknown. V and J calls and clone size come straight from that table; D and trimming were deduced from the DNA. The sample table holds over 60,000 clones, of which approximately 80% were seen once. The top ten constitute roughly half of the sample.

The receptor chain draws on TRBV30 and TRBJ2-7; TRBD2 aligns with 9 central bases. Sequencing was carried out using peripheral blood. The source is a woman older than 75 with acute or convalescent COVID-19. In nucleotide form, the sequence is TGTGCCTGGAGTGTAGAAACCCATCTAGCGGGAATTTACGAGCAGTACTTC. It encodes CAWSVETHLAGIYEQYF.